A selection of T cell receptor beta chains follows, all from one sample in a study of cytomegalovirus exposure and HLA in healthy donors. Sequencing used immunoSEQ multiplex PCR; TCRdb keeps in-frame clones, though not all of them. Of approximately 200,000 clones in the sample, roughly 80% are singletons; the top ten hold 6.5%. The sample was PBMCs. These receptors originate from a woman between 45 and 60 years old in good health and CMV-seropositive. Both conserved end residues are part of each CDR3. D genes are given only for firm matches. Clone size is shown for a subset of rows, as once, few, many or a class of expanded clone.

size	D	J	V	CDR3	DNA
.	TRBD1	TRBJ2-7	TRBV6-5	CASSYVKGTGSYEQYF	TGTGCCAGCAGCTACGTAAAGGGGACAGGCTCCTACGAGCAGTACTTC
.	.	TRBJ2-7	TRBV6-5	CASSYSGGSSYEQYF	TGTGCCAGCAGTTACTCTGGCGGCTCCTCCTACGAGCAGTACTTC
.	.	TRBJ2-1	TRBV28	CASSSSWRGNEQFF	TGTGCCAGCAGCTCTAGCTGGAGGGGCAATGAGCAGTTCTTC
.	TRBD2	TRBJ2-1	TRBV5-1	CASRPSGSSYNEQFF	TGCGCCAGCAGGCCTAGCGGGAGCTCCTACAATGAGCAGTTCTTC
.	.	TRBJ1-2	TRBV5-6	CASSSRPGHGDYGYTF	TGTGCCAGCAGCTCGAGACCGGGACATGGGGACTATGGCTACACCTTC
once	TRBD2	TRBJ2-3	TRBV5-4	CASSLGTSGGTDTQYF	TGTGCCAGCAGCTTGGGGACTAGCGGGGGCACAGATACGCAGTATTTT
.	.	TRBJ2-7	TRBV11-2	CASSPTKQAAYEQYF	TGTGCCAGCAGCCCGACCAAACAGGCCGCCTACGAGCAGTACTTC
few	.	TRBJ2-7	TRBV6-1	CASSEGGSYTYEQYF	TGTGCCAGCAGTGAAGGGGGCAGTTATACCTACGAGCAGTACTTC
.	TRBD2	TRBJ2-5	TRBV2	CASSGGLAGGPETQYF	TGTGCCAGCAGTGGGGGACTAGCGGGAGGGCCCGAGACCCAGTACTTC
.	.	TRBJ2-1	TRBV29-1	CSVVPGLPENEQFF	TGCAGCGTTGTCCCGGGACTCCCGGAGAATGAGCAGTTCTTC
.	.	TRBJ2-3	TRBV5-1	CASAGGFGTDTQYF	TGCGCCAGCGCTGGGGGGTTCGGCACAGATACGCAGTATTTT
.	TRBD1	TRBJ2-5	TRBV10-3	CAISRDRGQETQYF	TGTGCCATCAGTAGAGACAGGGGGCAAGAGACCCAGTACTTC
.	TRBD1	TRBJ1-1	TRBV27	CASSLLPGTGLNTEAFF	TGTGCCAGCAGCCTCCTTCCCGGGACAGGGTTGAACACTGAAGCTTTCTTT
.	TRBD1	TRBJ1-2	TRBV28	CASGIWTGSYGYTF	TGTGCCAGCGGGATTTGGACAGGCAGTTATGGCTACACCTTC
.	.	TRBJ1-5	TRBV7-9	CASSIQGDQPQHF	TGTGCCAGCAGCATACAGGGCGATCAGCCCCAGCATTTT
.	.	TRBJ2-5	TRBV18	CASSAGVQETQYF	TGTGCCAGCTCCGCCGGGGTCCAAGAGACCCAGTACTTC
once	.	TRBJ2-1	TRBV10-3	CAISEPNRNLEQFF	TGTGCCATCAGTGAGCCTAACAGGAATCTCGAGCAGTTCTTC
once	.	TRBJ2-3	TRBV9	CASSPRVARGTDTQYF	TGTGCCAGCAGCCCTCGAGTAGCGCGAGGGACAGATACGCAGTATTTT
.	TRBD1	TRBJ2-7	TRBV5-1	CASSTGTGGGQYF	TGCGCCAGCAGCACCGGGACAGGGGGTGGGCAGTACTTC
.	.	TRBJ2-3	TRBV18	CASSLRAEGYTQYF	TGTGCCAGCTCACTCCGGGCTGAGGGTTATACGCAGTATTTT
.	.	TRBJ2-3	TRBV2	CASKGRSTDTQYF	TGTGCCAGCAAGGGGAGGAGCACAGATACGCAGTATTTT
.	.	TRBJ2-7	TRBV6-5	CASSLAASSYEQYF	TGTGCCAGCAGTCTCGCCGCCAGCTCCTACGAGCAGTACTTC
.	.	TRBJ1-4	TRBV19	CASSSSGNEKLFF	TGTGCCAGTAGTTCCTCCGGGAATGAAAAACTGTTTTTT
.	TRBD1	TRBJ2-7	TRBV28	CASSSGTVYEQYF	TGTGCCAGCAGTTCCGGGACAGTGTACGAGCAGTACTTC
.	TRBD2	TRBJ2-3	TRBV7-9	CASRPTRDYDYDTQYF	TGTGCCAGCAGACCGACCCGGGACTATGATTATGATACGCAGTATTTT
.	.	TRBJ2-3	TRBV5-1	CASSKTTTGTQYF	TGCGCCAGCAGCAAAACTACGACGGGTACGCAGTATTTT
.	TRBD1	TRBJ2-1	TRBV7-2	CASSSVLFPGQGPNEQFF	TGTGCCAGCAGCTCCGTTTTGTTCCCGGGACAGGGCCCCAATGAGCAGTTCTTC
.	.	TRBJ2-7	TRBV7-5	CVRSLMGSSYEQYF	TGTGTCAGAAGCTTAATGGGGAGCTCCTACGAGCAGTACTTC
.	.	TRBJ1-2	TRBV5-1	CASSLDGWGQGYTF	TGCGCCAGCAGCTTGGATGGGTGGGGGCAAGGCTACACCTTC
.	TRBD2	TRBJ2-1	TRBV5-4	CASSRRGLAGGAYNEQFF	TGTGCCAGCAGCCGGAGGGGACTAGCGGGGGGGGCCTACAATGAGCAGTTCTTC
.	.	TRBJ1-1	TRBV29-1	CSVAGTLGTEAFF	TGCAGCGTTGCTGGGACTCTGGGCACTGAAGCTTTCTTT
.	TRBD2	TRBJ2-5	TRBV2	CASSEPGLAGAETQYF	TGTGCCAGCAGTGAACCGGGACTAGCGGGAGCAGAGACCCAGTACTTC
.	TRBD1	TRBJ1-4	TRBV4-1	CASSQDQGAREKLFF	TGCGCCAGCAGCCAAGATCAGGGGGCGCGTGAAAAACTGTTTTTT
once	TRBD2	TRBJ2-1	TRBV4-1	CASSQWTSGTYNEQFF	TGCGCCAGCAGCCAATGGACTAGCGGGACCTACAATGAGCAGTTCTTC
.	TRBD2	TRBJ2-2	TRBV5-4	CASSLGLVPNTGELFF	TGTGCCAGCAGCCTAGGACTAGTCCCAAACACCGGGGAGCTGTTTTTT